This T cell receptor beta chain is drawn from a study of blood T cell repertoires in COVID-19. As for the study in general: Whether acute or convalescent, the COVID-19 samples came from the United States, Italy and Spain. Nucleic acid was either cDNA or gDNA, and it came from T cells, B-cell-depleted T cells, or PBMCs.

This CDR3 has 15 residues. Germline CDR1 reads SGHAT; CDR2 reads FQNNGV. J was trimmed by 4 bases and V by 5 bases; bases with no gene match: 8. The authors' processing: How many nucleated cells were present was estimated from reference gene primer amplification. Generated by immunoSEQ multiplex PCR, the TCRdb table keeps only in-frame clones and is missing some. V, J and clone size are taken as reported in that table, and D and trimming were inferred from the DNA itself. The top ten clones hold roughly 44% of a sample with about 35,000 clones, roughly 86% of them seen once. This receptor was obtained from a human donor in a cohort sampled during active COVID-19. The specimen sequenced was peripheral blood. The rearrangement links TRBV11-2 to TRBJ2-7; 10 nucleotides match TRBD2. This chain's CDR3 is CASSPNLSGGYEQYF. In nucleotides, the CDR3 is TGTGCCAGCAGCCCGAACCTTAGCGGGGGGTACGAGCAGTACTTC.